Detailed here is one T cell receptor (beta chain). The ends were cut back, 6 bases at V and 7 bases at J, with 9 bases in the middle. The germline V gene has CDR1 SQVTM and CDR2 ANQGSEA. This CDR3 comprises 10 residues. The data were obtained in a study of T cell clonotyping in hematopoietic cell transplantation. Produced via immunoSEQ multiplex PCR; TCRdb's table is partial and in-frame only. The sample lists some 5,000 clones; approximately 94% were seen once. The sample here was PBMCs, taken 180 days after allogeneic stem cell transplant. The chain employs TRBV29-1 and TRBJ1-1; D gene uncertain. The receptor's source is a male patient between 60 and 69 years old who had an allogeneic stem cell transplant from a related donor, so the T cells may come from the graft donor. Some clones in this sample may be carry-over from other donors' samples. The CDR3 is CSVNTREAFF. In nucleotides, the CDR3 is TGCAGCGTGAACACCCGTGAAGCTTTCTTT.